This T cell receptor (beta chain) derives from a study of breast tumors, draining lymph nodes, adjacent tissues. Study results and limitations: Tumor TCR diversity was below lymph nodes but above nontumor tissue. Most tumor T cells seemingly derive from lymph node, then expand in tumor.

Trimming took 0 bases from V and 8 from J, leaving 10 bases between them. The CDR3 is 13 residues long. Germline-derived CDR1 and CDR2 are ENHRY and SYGVKD. One entry per CDR3 protein, called by TCRdb with MiXCR from the multiplex PCR reads. The sample has 66,000 or so distinct CDR3 sequences; less than 45% are singletons. Ten or more counts support this clonotype. The target antigen is unknown. J is TRBJ1-2 and V is TRBV10-3, with a possible D match to TRBD1 (5 bases). Sequences were obtained from breast tumor tissue. The sequence came from a female donor with breast cancer. Some clones in this sample may be carry-over from other donors' samples. This CDR3 reads CAISESAGLGYTF. Here the CDR3 DNA reads TGTGCCATCAGTGAGTCGGCGGGGCTAGGCTACACCTTC.